Each of the 11 T cell receptor beta chains below was sequenced from the same sample in a study of T-cell memory formation after mild COVID-19. TCRdb fed the 5' RACE reads into MiXCR, producing one record per CDR3 protein. Of 250,000 to 300,000 distinct CDR3 sequences in the sample, 15% to 20% were seen once. Sample: PBMCs or a T cell subset sorted from them (not recorded which). These receptors all come from a man between 18 and 29 years old who had mild COVID-19 (a few samples of this study predate the infection). Cell type and time point are not known.

This clonotype has only a few counts. The rearrangement joins TRBV18 to TRBJ1-1, with no clear D. This CDR3 comprises 13 residues. Germline CDR1 KGHSH, CDR2 LQKENI. V lost 4 bases to trimming and J lost 1 base, with 7 bases between them. CDR3 sequence reads: CASSRDENTEAFF. As DNA, the CDR3 is TGTGCCAGCTCACGAGACGAGAACACTGAAGCTTTCTTT. Full variable domain (rest looked up from reference TRBV18 and TRBJ1-1): NAGVMQNPRHLVRRRGQEARLRCSPMKGHSHVYWYRQLPEEGLKFMVYLQKENIIDESGMPKERFSAEFPKEGPSILRIQQVVRGDSAAYFCASSRDENTEAFFGQGTRLTVV.

This clonotype has a count of ten or more. The rearrangement uses TRBV11-3 and TRBJ2-2, with 9 bases lining up with TRBD2. The V and J ends lost 3 bases and 6 bases, in that order; junction bases with no gene match: 8. The CDR3 consists of 16 residues. Germline V gene lookup returns CDR1 SGHNT and CDR2 YENEEA. This CDR3 reads CASSFRGAGGPGELFF. The CDR3 region has the DNA TGTGCCAGCAGCTTTCGTGGCGCGGGGGGGCCCGGGGAGCTGTTTTTT.

This clonotype has a handful of counts. The chain is built from TRBV7-3 and TRBJ2-1, with 8 positions matching TRBD2. Germline trimming cut 2 bases from V and 8 bases from J; bases unmatched to any gene: 8. Per germline, CDR1 SGHTA and CDR2 FQGTGA. The CDR3 runs 15 residues. The CDR3 region is CASSLFSGGGDEQFF. The DNA of the CDR3 is TGTGCCAGCAGCTTATTCAGCGGGGGTGGGGATGAGCAGTTCTTC.

This clonotype was counted at least ten times. The J gene is TRBJ2-7, the V gene TRBV6-2 or TRBV6-3; a possible D gene is TRBD2 (6 bases). The CDR3 runs to 13 residues. The V end was cut by 6 bases, the J end by 2 bases, with 11 bases between. Germline CDR1 MNHEY, CDR2 SVGEGT. The chain's CDR3 is CASSRDSPYEQYV. The DNA of the CDR3 is TGTGCCAGCAGCAGGGACTCTCCCTACGAGCAGTACGTC.

In its sample, this clonotype was seen a few times. The chain employs TRBV12-3 or TRBV12-4 and TRBJ1-1; tentatively, D is TRBD1 (6 bases). The CDR3 has 15 amino acids. The V and J ends lost 5 bases and 4 bases respectively, with 17 bases between them. CDR3 in DNA: TGTGCCAGCAGTATCTCGGCAGGGGTGGGCACTGAAGCTTTCTTT. Amino acids: CASSISAGVGTEAFF.

The chain has TRBV12-3 or TRBV12-4 and TRBJ1-2; 7 bases map to TRBD1. The CDR3 consists of 13 residues. With 5 bases clipped from V and 7 bases from J, the junction kept 7 bases outside the gene matches. The CDR3 region is CASSTGVFSGYTF. The CDR3 DNA reads TGTGCCAGCAGTACAGGGGTGTTCTCTGGCTACACCTTC.

This chain uses TRBV11-2 with TRBJ2-1, with TRBD2 matching 11 bases. With 2 bases clipped from V and 8 bases from J, the junction kept 8 bases outside the gene matches. The CDR3 totals 16 residues. Germline V gene data show CDR1 as SGHAT and CDR2 as FQNNGV. The CDR3 reads CASSLNSGGAFDEQFF. CDR3 sequence (DNA): TGTGCCAGCAGCTTAAATAGCGGGGGGGCATTCGATGAGCAGTTCTTC.

This clonotype appeared many times. The chain employs TRBV28 and TRBJ1-4; D not resolved. Germline V CDR1 and CDR2: MDHEN, SYDVKM. The CDR3 is 14 residues long. Deletions cut 7 bases from V and 0 bases from J, with 9 bases between. The CDR3 nucleotides read TGTGCCAGCACCTCCGCTGCAACTAATGAAAAACTGTTTTTT. Amino acids: CASTSAATNEKLFF.

This sequence joins TRBV5-5 and TRBJ1-5, with 7 bases fitting TRBD1. The CDR3 consists of 14 residues. The germline V gene encodes CDR1 SGHKS and CDR2 YYEKEE (reference sequence). V shed 6 bases, J shed 5 bases, and the junction held 8 bases outside the gene matches. Here the CDR3 DNA reads TGTGCCAGCACCCCAGGAACAGGGGATCAGCCCCAGCATTTT. As protein: CASTPGTGDQPQHF.

This clonotype has a handful of counts. The chain recombines TRBV4-3 with TRBJ2-2; D is ambiguous. The length of the CDR3 is 14 residues. The germline V gene encodes CDR1 LGHNA and CDR2 YSLEER. V lost 4 bases and J lost 3, with 9 bases in between. DNA of the CDR3: TGCGCCAGCAGCCGAGCAGCTTACACCGGGGAGCTGTTTTTT. Amino acids: CASSRAAYTGELFF.

This clonotype appeared a few times. In nucleotides, the CDR3 is TGTGCCAGCAGCTTAACTATAGGGGACACTGAAGCTTTCTTT. Its translation is CASSLTIGDTEAFF. This sequence joins TRBV7-3 and TRBJ1-1; perhaps TRBD1 as D (5 bases). The CDR3 consists of 14 residues. Germline V CDR1 and CDR2: SGHTA, FQGTGA. The V and J ends lost 0 bases and 3 bases respectively, with 8 bases between them. Looking up the rest from reference TRBV7-3 and TRBJ1-1 gives the full variable domain: GAGVSQTPSNKVTEKGKYVELRCDPISGHTALYWYRQSLGQGPEFLIYFQGTGAADDSGLPNDRFFAVRPEGSVSTLKIQRTERGDSAVYLCASSLTIGDTEAFFGQGTRLTVV.